This TCR beta chain was sequenced during a study of blood T cell repertoires in COVID-19. TCRdb's table, derived via immunoSEQ multiplex PCR, lists solely in-frame clones and lacks some. The sample lists about 40,000 clones, 89% occurring once. V lost 2 bases and J lost 4; bases outside the gene matches: 9. Germline CDR1 SGHRS, CDR2 YFSETQ. The CDR3 contains 16 residues. The chain links TRBV5-1 to TRBJ1-1; 9 nucleotides line up with TRBD1. The origin of this receptor is a middle-aged man with active COVID-19. Sample: peripheral blood. CDR3 DNA sequence: TGCGCCAGCAGCTTACCCGGTGGGACAGGGAGCACTGAAGCTTTCTTT. This translates into CASSLPGGTGSTEAFF. Variable domain in full (rest from reference TRBV5-1 and TRBJ1-1): KAGVTQTPRYLIKTRGQQVTLSCSPISGHRSVSWYQQTPGQGLQFLFEYFSETQRNKGNFPGRFSGRQFSNSRSEMNVSTLELGDSALYLCASSLPGGTGSTEAFFGQGTRLTVV.